This TCR beta chain comes out of a study of Graves' ophthalmopathy and Graves' hyperthyroidism. As for the study in general: Upon initial diagnosis and before any treatment, peripheral blood was collected.

The CDR3 contains 14 residues. V shed 6 bases, J shed 5 bases, and the junction held 7 bases outside the gene matches. Germline V CDR1 and CDR2: MNHEY, SVGEGT. Ophthalmopathy absent within 18 months of follow-up marked hyperthyroidism as stable. The authors diagnosed from clinical symptoms, serum thyroxine, TRAb, thyroid ultrasound and orbital computed tomography. PBMCs originated in roughly 10 ml of fresh peripheral blood. Scientists amplified the TCR beta CDR3 regions from RNA transcripts. Scientists carried out first-round RT-PCR using HTBI primers and then a second-round multiplex PCR. TCRdb reanalysed the multiplex PCR reads using MiXCR and keeps one entry per CDR3 protein. The repertoire includes fewer than 650,000 distinct CDR3 sequences, around a fifth of them detected once, and around 7% sits in the top ten.

V and J are TRBV6-2 or TRBV6-3 and TRBJ1-5, with 7 bases that match TRBD1. The sample comprised peripheral blood. This receptor was taken from a woman aged 18-29 years with stable Graves' hyperthyroidism. Some clones in this sample may be carry-over from other donors' samples. Here the CDR3 DNA reads TGTGCCAGCAGACTCACAGGGGTTCATCAGCCCCAGCATTTT. Amino acid sequence: CASRLTGVHQPQHF.